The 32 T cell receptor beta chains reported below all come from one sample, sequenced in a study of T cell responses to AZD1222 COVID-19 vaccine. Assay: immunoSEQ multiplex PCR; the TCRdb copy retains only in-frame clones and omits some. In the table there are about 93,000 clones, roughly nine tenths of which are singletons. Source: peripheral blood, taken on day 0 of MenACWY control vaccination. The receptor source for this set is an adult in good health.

The CDR3 bases are TGTGCCAGCAGTCTCCCGGGGAACACTGAAGCTTTCTTT. Translating gives CASSLPGNTEAFF. The chain links TRBV12-3 or TRBV12-4 to TRBJ1-1; D unclear. The germline V and J ends were trimmed by 5 bases and 1 base, with 8 bases remaining between them. This CDR3 spans 13 amino acids.

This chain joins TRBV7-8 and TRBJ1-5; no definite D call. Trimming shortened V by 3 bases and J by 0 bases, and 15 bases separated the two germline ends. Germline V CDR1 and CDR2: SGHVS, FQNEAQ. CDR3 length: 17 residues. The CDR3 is CASSFSWTGYSNQPQHF. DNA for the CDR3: TGTGCCAGCAGCTTCAGTTGGACGGGCTATAGCAATCAGCCCCAGCATTTT.

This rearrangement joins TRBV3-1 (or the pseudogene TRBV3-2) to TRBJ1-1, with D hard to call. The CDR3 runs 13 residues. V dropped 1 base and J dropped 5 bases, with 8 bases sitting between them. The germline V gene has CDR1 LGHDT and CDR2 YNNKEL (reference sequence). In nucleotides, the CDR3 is TGTGCCAGCAGCCAAGCCACGGGGACTGAAGCTTTCTTT. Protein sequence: CASSQATGTEAFF.

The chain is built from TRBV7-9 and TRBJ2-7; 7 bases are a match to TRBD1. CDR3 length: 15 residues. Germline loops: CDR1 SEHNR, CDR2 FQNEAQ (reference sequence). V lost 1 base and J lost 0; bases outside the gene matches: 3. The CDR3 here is CASSLGQGPSYEQYF. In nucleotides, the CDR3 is TGTGCCAGCAGCTTAGGACAGGGCCCCTCCTACGAGCAGTACTTC.

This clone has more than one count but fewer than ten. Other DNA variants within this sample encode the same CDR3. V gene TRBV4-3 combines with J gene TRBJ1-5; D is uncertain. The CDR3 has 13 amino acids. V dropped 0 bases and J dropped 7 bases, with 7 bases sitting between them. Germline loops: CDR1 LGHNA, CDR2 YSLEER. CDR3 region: CASSQDRRQPQHF. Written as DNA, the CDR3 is TGCGCCAGCAGCCAAGACAGACGCCAGCCCCAGCATTTT.

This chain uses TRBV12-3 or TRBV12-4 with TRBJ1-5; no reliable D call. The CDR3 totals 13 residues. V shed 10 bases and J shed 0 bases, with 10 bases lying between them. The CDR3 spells CAIQLDSNQPQHF. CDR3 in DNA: TGTGCCATCCAATTGGATAGCAATCAGCCCCAGCATTTT.

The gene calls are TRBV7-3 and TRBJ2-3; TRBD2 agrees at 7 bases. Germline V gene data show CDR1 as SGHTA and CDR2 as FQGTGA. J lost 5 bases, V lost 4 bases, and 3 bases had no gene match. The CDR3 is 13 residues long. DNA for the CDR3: TGTGCCAGCAGCTCTCGGGGGGTAGATACGCAGTATTTT. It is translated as CASSSRGVDTQYF.

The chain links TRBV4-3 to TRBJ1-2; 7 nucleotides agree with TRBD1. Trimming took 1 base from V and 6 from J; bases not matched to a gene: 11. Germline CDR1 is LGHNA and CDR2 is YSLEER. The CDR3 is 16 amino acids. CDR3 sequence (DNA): TGCGCCAGCAGCCAAGGATGGGCAGGGGGAGTCGATGGCTACACCTTC. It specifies CASSQGWAGGVDGYTF.

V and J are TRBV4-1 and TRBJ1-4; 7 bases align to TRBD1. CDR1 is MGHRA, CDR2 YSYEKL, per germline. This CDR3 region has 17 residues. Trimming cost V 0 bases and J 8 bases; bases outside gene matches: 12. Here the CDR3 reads CASSQDTPGQRIEKLFF. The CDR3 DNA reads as TGCGCCAGCAGCCAAGATACGCCGGGACAGCGGATAGAAAAACTGTTTTTT.

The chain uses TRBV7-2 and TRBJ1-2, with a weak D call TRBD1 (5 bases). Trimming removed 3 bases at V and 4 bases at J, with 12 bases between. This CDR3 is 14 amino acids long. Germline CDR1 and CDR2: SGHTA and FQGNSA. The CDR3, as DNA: TGTGCCAGCAGCTTGGGGGGAAGTTCCTATGGCTACACCTTC. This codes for CASSLGGSSYGYTF.

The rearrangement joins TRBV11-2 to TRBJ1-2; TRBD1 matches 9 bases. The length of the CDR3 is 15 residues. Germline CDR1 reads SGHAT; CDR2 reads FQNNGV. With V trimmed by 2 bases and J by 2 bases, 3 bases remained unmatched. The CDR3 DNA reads TGTGCCAGCAGCTTATCTGACAGGGGGAACTATGGCTACACCTTC. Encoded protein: CASSLSDRGNYGYTF.

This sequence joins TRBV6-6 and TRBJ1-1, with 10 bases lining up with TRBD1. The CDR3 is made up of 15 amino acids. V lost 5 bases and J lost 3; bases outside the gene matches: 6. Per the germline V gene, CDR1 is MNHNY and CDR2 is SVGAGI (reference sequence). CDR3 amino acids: CASSTGQGGYTEAFF. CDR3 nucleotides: TGTGCCAGCAGTACAGGACAGGGGGGGTACACTGAAGCTTTCTTT.

The CDR3 spells CASSRVGVLDSPLHF. The CDR3 DNA sequence: TGTGCCAGTAGTCGTGTAGGGGTTCTGGATTCACCCCTCCACTTT. The chain links TRBV19 to TRBJ1-6; possible D gene TRBD1, 5 bases. Trimming removed 5 bases at V and 8 bases at J, with 16 bases between. This CDR3 is 15 amino acids long. Germline CDR1 is LNHDA and CDR2 is SQIVND (reference sequence).

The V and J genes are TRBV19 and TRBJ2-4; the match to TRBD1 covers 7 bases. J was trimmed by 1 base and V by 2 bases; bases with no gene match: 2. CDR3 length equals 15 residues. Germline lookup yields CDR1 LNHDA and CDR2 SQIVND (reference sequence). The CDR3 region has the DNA TGTGCCAGTAGTATATCGGACAGGGCCAAAAACATTCAGTACTTC. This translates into CASSISDRAKNIQYF.

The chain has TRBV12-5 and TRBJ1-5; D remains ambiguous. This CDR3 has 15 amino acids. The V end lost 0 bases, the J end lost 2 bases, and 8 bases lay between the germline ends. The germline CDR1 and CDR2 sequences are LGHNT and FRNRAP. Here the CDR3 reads CASGLVSRGNQPQHF. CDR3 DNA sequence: TGTGCTAGTGGTTTGGTTTCCCGGGGCAATCAGCCCCAGCATTTT.

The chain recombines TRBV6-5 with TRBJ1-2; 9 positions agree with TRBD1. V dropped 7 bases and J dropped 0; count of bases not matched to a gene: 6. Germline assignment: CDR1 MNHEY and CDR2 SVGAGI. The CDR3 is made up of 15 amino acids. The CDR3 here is CASIRDRVSNYGYTF. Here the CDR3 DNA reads TGTGCCAGCATTCGGGACAGGGTCTCTAACTATGGCTACACCTTC.

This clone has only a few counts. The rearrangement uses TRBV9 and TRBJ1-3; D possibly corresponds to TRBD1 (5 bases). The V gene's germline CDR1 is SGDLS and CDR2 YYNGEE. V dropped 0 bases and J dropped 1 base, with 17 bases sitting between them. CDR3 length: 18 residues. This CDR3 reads CASSVGQGFLPSGNTIYF. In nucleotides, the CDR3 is TGTGCCAGCAGCGTAGGGCAGGGTTTCTTACCATCTGGAAACACCATATATTTT.

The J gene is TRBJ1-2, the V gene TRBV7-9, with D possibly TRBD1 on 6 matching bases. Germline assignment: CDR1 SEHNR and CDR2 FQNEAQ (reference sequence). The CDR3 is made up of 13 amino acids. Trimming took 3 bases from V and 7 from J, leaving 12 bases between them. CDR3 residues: CASSLAGASGYTF. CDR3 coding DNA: TGTGCCAGCAGCTTGGCGGGGGCGAGTGGCTACACCTTC.

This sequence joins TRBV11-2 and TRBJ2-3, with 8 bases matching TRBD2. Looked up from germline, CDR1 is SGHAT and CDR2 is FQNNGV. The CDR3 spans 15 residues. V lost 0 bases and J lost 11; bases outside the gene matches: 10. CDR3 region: CASSLDLGVAGRQYF. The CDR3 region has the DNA TGTGCCAGCAGCTTAGATCTGGGAGTAGCGGGGCGGCAGTATTTT.

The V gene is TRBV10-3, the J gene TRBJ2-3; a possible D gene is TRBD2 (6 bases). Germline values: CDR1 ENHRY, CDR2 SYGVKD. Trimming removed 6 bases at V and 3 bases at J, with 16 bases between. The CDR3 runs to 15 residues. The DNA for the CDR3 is TGTGCCATCAGGCGGGACCTACTTAATACAGATACGCAGTATTTT. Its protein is CAIRRDLLNTDTQYF.

The CDR3 DNA reads TGCGCCAGCAGTCAAGATAAGTTAGGGCCCCCCGGGCGAAACTCTGGAAACACCATATATTTT. Protein sequence: CASSQDKLGPPGRNSGNTIYF. The V gene is TRBV23-1, the J gene TRBJ1-3; D gene uncertain. TRBV23-1 is assigned to the ORF class and has an uncertain function. This CDR3 is built from 21 residues. Trimming cost V 2 bases and J 0 bases, with 26 bases left between them.

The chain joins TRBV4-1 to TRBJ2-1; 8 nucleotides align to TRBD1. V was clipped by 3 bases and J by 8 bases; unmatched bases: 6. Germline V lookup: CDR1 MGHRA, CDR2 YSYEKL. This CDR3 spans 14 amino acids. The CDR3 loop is CASSHLDRAHEQFF. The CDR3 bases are TGCGCCAGCAGCCATCTGGACAGGGCCCATGAGCAGTTCTTC.

CDR3 DNA: TGTGCCAGCAGTTTACCCATATCCCCGGGGACAGCCTTAGGTAGCAATCAGCCCCAGCATTTT. Its translation is CASSLPISPGTALGSNQPQHF. This chain links TRBV28 with TRBJ1-5; TRBD1 matches at 7 bases. Trimming at V came to 2 bases and at J to 0 bases, leaving 19 bases not matched to a gene. Per the germline V gene, CDR1 is MDHEN and CDR2 is SYDVKM. The CDR3 contains 21 residues.

The DNA for the CDR3 is TGTGCCAGCAGCGTAGATTTAGGTTTCTACGAGCAGTACTTC. Protein: CASSVDLGFYEQYF. The chain links TRBV9 to TRBJ2-7; D is uncertain. V lost 0 bases and J lost 3, with 10 bases in between. Germline assignment: CDR1 SGDLS and CDR2 YYNGEE. The CDR3 runs to 14 residues. The entire variable domain, with the rest obtained from reference TRBV9 and TRBJ2-7, is as follows: DSGVTQTPKHLITATGQRVTLRCSPRSGDLSVYWYQQSLDQGLQFLIQYYNGEERAKGNILERFSAQQFPDLHSELNLSSLELGDSALYFCASSVDLGFYEQYFGPGTRLTVT.

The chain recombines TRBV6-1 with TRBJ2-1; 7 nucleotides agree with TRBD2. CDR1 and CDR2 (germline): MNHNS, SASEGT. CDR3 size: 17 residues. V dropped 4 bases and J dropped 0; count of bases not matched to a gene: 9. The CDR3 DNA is TGTGCCAGCAGTGCCCTGGGGGGGGGTTTCTCCTACAATGAGCAGTTCTTC. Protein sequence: CASSALGGGFSYNEQFF.

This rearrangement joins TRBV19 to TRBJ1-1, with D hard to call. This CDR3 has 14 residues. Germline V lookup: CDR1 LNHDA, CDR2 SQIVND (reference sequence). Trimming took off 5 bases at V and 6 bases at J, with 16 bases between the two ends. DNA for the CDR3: TGTGCCAGTAGTGCCCGGGCGCGTTTCTCTGAAGCTTTCTTT. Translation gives CASSARARFSEAFF.

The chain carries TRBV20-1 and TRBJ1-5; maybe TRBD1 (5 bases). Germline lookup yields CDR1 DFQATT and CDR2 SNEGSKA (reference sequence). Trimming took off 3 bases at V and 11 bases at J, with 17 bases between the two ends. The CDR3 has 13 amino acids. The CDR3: CSASVQDRGAQHF. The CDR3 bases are TGCAGTGCTAGTGTCCAGGACCGGGGGGCCCAGCATTTT.

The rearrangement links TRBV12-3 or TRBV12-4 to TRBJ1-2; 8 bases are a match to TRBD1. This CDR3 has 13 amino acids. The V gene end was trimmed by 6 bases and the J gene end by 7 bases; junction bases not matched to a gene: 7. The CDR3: CASSSQGVRGYTF. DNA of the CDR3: TGTGCCAGCAGCTCACAGGGGGTCCGTGGCTACACCTTC.

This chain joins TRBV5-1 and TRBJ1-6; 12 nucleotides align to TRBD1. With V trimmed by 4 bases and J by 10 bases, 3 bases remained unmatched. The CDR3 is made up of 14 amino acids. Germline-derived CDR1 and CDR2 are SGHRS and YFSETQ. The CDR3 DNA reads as TGCGCCAGCAGCGAGGGACAGGGGGCCTCACCCCTCCACTTT. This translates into CASSEGQGASPLHF.

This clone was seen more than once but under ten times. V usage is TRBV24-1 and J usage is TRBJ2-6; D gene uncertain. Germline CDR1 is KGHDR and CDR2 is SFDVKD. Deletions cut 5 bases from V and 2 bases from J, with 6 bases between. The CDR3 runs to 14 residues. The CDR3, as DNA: TGTGCCACCAGTGGTGGGACTGGGGCCAACGTCCTGACTTTC. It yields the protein CATSGGTGANVLTF.

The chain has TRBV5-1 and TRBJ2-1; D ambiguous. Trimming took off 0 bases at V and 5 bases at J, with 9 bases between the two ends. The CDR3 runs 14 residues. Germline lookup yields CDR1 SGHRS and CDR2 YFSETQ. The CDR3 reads CASSLVYGNNEQFF. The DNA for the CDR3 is TGCGCCAGCAGCTTGGTTTATGGGAACAATGAGCAGTTCTTC.

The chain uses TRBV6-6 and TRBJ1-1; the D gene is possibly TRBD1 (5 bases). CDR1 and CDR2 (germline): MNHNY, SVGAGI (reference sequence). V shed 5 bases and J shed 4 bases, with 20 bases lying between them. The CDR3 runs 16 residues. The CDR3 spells CASSRSRDLGGTEAFF. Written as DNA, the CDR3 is TGTGCCAGCAGTCGATCACGGGACTTGGGAGGCACTGAAGCTTTCTTT.